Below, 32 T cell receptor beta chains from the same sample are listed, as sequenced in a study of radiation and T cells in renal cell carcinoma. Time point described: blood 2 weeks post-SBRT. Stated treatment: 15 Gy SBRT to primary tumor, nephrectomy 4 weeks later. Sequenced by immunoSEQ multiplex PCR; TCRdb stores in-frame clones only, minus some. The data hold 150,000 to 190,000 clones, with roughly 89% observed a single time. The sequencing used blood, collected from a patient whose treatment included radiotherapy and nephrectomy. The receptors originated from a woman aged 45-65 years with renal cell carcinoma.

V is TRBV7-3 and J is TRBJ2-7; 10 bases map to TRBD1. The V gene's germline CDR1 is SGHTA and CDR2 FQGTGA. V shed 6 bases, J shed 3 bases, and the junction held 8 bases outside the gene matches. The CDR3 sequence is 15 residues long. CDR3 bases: TGTGCCAGCAGTCCGGACCGGGACAGGGGCTACGAGCAGTACTTC. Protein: CASSPDRDRGYEQYF.

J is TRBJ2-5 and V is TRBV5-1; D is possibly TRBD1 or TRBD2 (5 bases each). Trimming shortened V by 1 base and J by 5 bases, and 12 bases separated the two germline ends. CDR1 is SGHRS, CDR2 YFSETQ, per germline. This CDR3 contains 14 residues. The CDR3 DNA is TGCGCCAGCAGCTTGAGGACTTGGGGGGAGACCCAGTACTTC. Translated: CASSLRTWGETQYF.

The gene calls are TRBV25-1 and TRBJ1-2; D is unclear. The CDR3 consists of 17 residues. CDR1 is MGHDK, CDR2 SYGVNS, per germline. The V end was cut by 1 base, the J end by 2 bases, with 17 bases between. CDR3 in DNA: TGTGCCAGCAGTGAATCCGGAAGGGCGGCATTGAACTATGGCTACACCTTC. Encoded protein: CASSESGRAALNYGYTF.

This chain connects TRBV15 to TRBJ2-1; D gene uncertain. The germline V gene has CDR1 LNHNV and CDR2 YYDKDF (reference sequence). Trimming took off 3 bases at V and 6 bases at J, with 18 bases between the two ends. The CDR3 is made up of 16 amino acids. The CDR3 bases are TGTGCCACCAGCAGCCCGACGTCCCCTCTGGGCAATGAGCAGTTCTTC. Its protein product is CATSSPTSPLGNEQFF.

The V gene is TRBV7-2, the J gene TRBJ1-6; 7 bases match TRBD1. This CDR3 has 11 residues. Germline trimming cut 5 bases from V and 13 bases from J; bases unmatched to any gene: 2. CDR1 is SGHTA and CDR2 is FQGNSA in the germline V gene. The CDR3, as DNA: TGTGCCAGCAGCACAGGGGACCCCCTCCACTTT. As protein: CASSTGDPLHF.

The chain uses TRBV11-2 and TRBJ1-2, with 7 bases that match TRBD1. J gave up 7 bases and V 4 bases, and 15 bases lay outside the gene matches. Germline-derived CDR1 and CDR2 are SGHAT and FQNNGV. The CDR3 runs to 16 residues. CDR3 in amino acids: CASSSNGQGDGFGYTF. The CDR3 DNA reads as TGTGCCAGCAGCTCGAACGGTCAGGGGGATGGTTTTGGCTACACCTTC.

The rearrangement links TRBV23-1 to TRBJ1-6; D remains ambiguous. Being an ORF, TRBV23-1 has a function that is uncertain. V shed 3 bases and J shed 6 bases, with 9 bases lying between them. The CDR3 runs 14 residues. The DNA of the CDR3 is TGCGCCAGCAGTCATGACACAGCTAATTCACCCCTCCACTTT. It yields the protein CASSHDTANSPLHF.

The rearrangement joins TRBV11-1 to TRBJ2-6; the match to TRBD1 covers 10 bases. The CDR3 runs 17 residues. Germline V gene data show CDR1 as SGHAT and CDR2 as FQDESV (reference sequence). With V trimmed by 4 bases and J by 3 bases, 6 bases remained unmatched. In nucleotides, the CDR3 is TGTGCCAGCAGCTCCCGACAGGGGGCACGTGGGGCCAACGTCCTGACTTTC. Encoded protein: CASSSRQGARGANVLTF.

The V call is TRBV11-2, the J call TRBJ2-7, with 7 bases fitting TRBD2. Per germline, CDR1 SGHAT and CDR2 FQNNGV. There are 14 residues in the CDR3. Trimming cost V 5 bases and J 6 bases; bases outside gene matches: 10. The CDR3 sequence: CASSESGVWVEQYF. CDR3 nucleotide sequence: TGTGCCAGCAGCGAGAGCGGGGTATGGGTCGAGCAGTACTTC.

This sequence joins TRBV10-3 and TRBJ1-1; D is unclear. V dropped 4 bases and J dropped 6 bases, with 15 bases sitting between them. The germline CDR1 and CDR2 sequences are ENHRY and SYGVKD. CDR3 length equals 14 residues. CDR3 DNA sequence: TGTGCCATCAGTGTAGACCTCGAAAGGGCTGAAGCTTTCTTT. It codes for CAISVDLERAEAFF.

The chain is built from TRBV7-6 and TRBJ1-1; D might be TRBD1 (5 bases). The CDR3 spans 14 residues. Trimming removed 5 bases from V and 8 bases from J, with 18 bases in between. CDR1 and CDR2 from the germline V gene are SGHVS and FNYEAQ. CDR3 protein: CASSSRYRGREAFF. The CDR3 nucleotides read TGTGCCAGCAGCAGCAGATACCGGGGACGAGAAGCTTTCTTT. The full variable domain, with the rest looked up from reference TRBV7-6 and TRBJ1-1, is GAGVSQSPRYKVTKRGQDVALRCDPISGHVSLYWYRQALGQGPEFLTYFNYEAQQDKSGLPNDRFSAERPEGSISTLTIQRTEQRDSAMYRCASSSRYRGREAFFGQGTRLTVV.

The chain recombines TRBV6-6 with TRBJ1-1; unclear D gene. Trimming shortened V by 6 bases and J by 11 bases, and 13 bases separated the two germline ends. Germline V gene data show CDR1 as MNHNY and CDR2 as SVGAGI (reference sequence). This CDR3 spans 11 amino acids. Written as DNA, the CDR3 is TGTGCCAGCAGAGAGGGCCCTGGGGCTTTCTTT. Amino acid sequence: CASREGPGAFF.

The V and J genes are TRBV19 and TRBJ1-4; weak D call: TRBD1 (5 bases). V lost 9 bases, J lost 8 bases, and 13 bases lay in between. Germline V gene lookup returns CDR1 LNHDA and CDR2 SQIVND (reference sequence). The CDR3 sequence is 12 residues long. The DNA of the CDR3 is TGTGCCAGCCGGGACGGCGGGGAAAAACTGTTTTTT. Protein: CASRDGGEKLFF.

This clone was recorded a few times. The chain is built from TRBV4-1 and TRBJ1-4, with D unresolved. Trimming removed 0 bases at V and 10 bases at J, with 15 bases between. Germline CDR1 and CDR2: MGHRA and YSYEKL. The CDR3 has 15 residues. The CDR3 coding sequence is TGCGCCAGCAGCCAAGATTTGACGGGAGGAGGAAAACTGTTTTTT. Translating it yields CASSQDLTGGGKLFF.

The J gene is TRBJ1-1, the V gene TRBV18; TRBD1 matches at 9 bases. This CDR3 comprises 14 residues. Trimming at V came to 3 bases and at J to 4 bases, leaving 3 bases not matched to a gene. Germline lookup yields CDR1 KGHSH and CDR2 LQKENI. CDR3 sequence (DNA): TGTGCCAGCTCACCTCCGGGACAGGGCACTGAAGCTTTCTTT. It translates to CASSPPGQGTEAFF.

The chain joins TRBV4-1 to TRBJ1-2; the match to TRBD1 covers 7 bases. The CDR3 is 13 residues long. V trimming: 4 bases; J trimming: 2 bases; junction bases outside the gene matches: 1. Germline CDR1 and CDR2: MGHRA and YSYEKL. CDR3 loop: CASSPDRNYGYTF. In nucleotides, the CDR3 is TGCGCCAGCAGCCCGGACAGGAACTATGGCTACACCTTC.

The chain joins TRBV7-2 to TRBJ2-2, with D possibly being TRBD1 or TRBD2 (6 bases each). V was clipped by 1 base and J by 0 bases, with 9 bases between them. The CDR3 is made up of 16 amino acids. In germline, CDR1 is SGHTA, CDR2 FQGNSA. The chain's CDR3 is CASSLGGAANTGELFF. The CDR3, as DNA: TGTGCCAGCAGCTTAGGGGGGGCAGCGAACACCGGGGAGCTGTTTTTT. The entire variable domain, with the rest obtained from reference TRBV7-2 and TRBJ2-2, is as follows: GAGVSQSPSNKVTEKGKDVELRCDPISGHTALYWYRQSLGQGLEFLIYFQGNSAPDKSGLPSDRFSAERTGGSVSTLTIQRTQQEDSAVYLCASSLGGAANTGELFFGEGSRLTVL.

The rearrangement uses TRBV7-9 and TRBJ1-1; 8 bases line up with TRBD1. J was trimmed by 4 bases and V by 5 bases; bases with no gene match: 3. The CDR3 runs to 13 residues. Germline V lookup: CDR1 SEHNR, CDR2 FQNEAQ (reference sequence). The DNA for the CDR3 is TGTGCCAGCAGCGCGGACAGGGTCACTGAAGCTTTCTTT. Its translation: CASSADRVTEAFF.

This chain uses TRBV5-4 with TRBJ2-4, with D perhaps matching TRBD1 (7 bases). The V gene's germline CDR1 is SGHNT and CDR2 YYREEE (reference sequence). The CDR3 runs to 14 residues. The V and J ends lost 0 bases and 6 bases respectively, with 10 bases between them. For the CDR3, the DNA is TGTGCCAGCAGCTTGGACAGGGGAGGAAACATTCAGTACTTC. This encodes CASSLDRGGNIQYF. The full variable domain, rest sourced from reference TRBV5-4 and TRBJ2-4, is ETGVTQSPTHLIKTRGQQVTLRCSSQSGHNTVSWYQQALGQGPQFIFQYYREEENGRGNFPPRFSGLQFPNYSSELNVNALELDDSALYLCASSLDRGGNIQYFGAGTRLSVL.

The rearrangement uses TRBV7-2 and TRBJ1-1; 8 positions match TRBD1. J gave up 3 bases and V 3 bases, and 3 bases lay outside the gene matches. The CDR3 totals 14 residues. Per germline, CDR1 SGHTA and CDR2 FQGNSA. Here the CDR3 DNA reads TGTGCCAGCAGCTTCGACAGGGGCTACACTGAAGCTTTCTTT. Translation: CASSFDRGYTEAFF.

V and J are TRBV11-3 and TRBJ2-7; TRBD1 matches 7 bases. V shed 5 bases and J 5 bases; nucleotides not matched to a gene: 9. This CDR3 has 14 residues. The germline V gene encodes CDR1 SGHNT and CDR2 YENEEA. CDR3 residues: CASSETGISHEQYF. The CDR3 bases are TGTGCCAGCAGCGAGACAGGGATTTCCCACGAGCAGTACTTC. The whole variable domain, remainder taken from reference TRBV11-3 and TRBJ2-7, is EAGVVQSPRYKIIEKKQPVAFWCNPISGHNTLYWYLQNLGQGPELLIRYENEEAVDDSQLPKDRFSAERLKGVDSTLKIQPAELGDSAVYLCASSETGISHEQYFGPGTRLTVT.

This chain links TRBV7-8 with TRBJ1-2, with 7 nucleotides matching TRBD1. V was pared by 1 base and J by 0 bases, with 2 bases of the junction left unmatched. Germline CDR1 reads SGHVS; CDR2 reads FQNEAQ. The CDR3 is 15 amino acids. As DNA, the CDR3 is TGTGCCAGCAGCTTAGAGGGACAGACTAACTATGGCTACACCTTC. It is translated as CASSLEGQTNYGYTF.

As DNA, the CDR3 is TGTGCCACCAGCAGAGATCTAAACTCCGGGGAGCTGTTTTTT. This codes for CATSRDLNSGELFF. The chain has TRBV15 and TRBJ2-2; no clear D. Germline lookup yields CDR1 LNHNV and CDR2 YYDKDF (reference sequence). The CDR3 contains 14 residues. Trimming left V 0 bases short and J 6 bases short, with 8 bases between.

The CDR3 loop reads CASSGRTGVNTEAFF. The CDR3 DNA reads TGTGCCAGCAGTGGCCGGACAGGGGTGAACACTGAAGCTTTCTTT. The chain joins TRBV6-1 to TRBJ1-1; TRBD1 aligns across 9 bases. CDR1 is MNHNS, CDR2 SASEGT, per germline. This CDR3 has 15 amino acids. V trimming: 4 bases; J trimming: 0 bases; junction bases outside the gene matches: 3.

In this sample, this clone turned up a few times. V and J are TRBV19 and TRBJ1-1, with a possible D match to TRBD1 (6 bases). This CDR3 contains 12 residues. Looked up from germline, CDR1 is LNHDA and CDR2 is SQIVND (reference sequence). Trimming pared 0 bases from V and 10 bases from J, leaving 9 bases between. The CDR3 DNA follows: TGTGCCAGTAGTATAGACAGGGGTCGAGCTTTCTTT. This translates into CASSIDRGRAFF.

CDR3 sequence: CASSLAALAGGNTDTQYF. Here the CDR3 DNA reads TGTGCCAGCAGCTTAGCGGCCTTAGCGGGGGGAAACACAGATACGCAGTATTTT. The V call is TRBV7-8, the J call TRBJ2-3; 10 nucleotides line up with TRBD2. Germline V lookup: CDR1 SGHVS, CDR2 FQNEAQ. The V and J ends lost 0 bases and 2 bases, in that order; junction bases with no gene match: 8. The CDR3 sequence is 18 residues long.

In DNA, the CDR3 is TGTGCCAGCAGTTCATTTAGAGCCGGGGAGCAGTACTTC. Translating it yields CASSSFRAGEQYF. J is TRBJ2-7 and V is TRBV6-5; D not certain. V gave up 4 bases and J gave up 7 bases, with 14 bases separating them. The CDR3 has 13 amino acids. Germline CDR1 is MNHEY and CDR2 is SVGAGI.

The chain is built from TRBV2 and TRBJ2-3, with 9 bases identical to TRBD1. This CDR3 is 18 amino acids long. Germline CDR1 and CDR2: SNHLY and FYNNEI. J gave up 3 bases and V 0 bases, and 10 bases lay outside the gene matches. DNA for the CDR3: TGTGCCAGCAGTGAAGCGCTGTACAGGGGGCGGGATACAGATACGCAGTATTTT. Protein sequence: CASSEALYRGRDTDTQYF.

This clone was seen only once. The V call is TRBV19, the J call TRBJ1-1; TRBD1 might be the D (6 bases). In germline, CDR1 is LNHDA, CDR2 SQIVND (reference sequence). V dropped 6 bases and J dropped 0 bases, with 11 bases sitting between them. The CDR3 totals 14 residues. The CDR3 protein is CASSLQGMNTEAFF. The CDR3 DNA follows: TGTGCCAGTAGCCTACAGGGAATGAACACTGAAGCTTTCTTT.

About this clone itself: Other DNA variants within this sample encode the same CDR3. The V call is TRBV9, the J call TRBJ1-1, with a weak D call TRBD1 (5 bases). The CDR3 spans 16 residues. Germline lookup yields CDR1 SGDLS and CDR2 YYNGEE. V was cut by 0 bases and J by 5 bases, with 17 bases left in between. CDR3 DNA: TGTGCCAGCAGCGTAGCTACCGGAGGGGCAGGGACTGAAGCTTTCTTT. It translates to CASSVATGGAGTEAFF.

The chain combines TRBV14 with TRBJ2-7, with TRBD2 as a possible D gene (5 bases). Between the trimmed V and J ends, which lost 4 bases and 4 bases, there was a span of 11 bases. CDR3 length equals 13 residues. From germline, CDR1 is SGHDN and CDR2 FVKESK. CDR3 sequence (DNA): TGTGCCAGCAGCCCCCGCCCGGGATACGAGCAGTACTTC. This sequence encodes CASSPRPGYEQYF.

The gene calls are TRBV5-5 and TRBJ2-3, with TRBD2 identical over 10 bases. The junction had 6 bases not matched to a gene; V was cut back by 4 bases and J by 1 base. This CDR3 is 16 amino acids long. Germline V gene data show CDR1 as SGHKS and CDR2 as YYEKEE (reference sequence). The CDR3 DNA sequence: TGTGCCAGCAGCGATAACCTAGCGGGGGGCACAGATACGCAGTATTTT. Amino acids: CASSDNLAGGTDTQYF.